This T cell receptor (beta chain) was identified in a study of blood T cells in healthy people across ages. Trimming pared 2 bases from V and 10 bases from J, leaving 9 bases between. The CDR3 has 12 residues. CDR1 and CDR2 from the germline V gene are SGHDT and YYEEEE. Study-wide results and limits: The unknown donor CMV status may have confounded expanded clonotype changes. Both higher diversity and more naive CD4+ cells marked long-lived donors when set against aged donors.

As to this clonotype: Its antigen is not identified.

Then a second PCR, running about 6 to 12 cycles, was carried out with a sample-barcoded 5' primer and a J-beta primer mix. MiXCR was run by TCRdb on the 5' RACE reads, yielding one entry per CDR3 protein. The repertoire holds about 1.4 million distinct CDR3 sequences, with almost 60% as singletons. This TCR derives from a man younger than 35 in good health. V is TRBV5-6 and J is TRBJ2-2, with D tentatively TRBD1 (6 bases). The sequencing sample was made of blood. CDR3 in amino acids: CASSLQGAELFF. The CDR3 nucleotides read TGTGCCAGCAGCTTACAGGGCGCGGAGCTGTTTTTT. The full variable domain, its missing parts supplied by reference TRBV5-6 and TRBJ2-2, is DAGVTQSPTHLIKTRGQQVTLRCSPKSGHDTVSWYQQALGQGPQFIFQYYEEEERQRGNFPDRFSGHQFPNYSSELNVNALLLGDSALYLCASSLQGAELFFGEGSRLTVL.